This T cell receptor beta chain was sequenced during a study of sequential checkpoint blockade in melanoma. This clone appeared a few times. The CDR3 runs to 15 residues. V gave up 5 bases and J gave up 7 bases; unmatched junction bases: 8. Germline V gene data show CDR1 as MDHEN and CDR2 as SYDVKM. Using immunoSEQ multiplex PCR, the repertoire was profiled, and TCRdb retains in-frame clones only, with some absent. The sample records approximately 2,200 clones, less than 25% being singletons. Treatment given: randomized to nivolumab then ipilimumab (arm A) or the reverse (arm B). The TCR sequence derives from a human donor with melanoma. The chain has TRBV28 and TRBJ1-5; 10 nucleotides align to TRBD1. The specimen was tumor tissue (inferred from file names), collected from a patient given nivolumab and ipilimumab in sequence. The DNA of the CDR3 is TGTGCCAGCAGTCCACGACAGGGGGCAAGGCAGCCCCAGCATTTT. The encoded protein is CASSPRQGARQPQHF.